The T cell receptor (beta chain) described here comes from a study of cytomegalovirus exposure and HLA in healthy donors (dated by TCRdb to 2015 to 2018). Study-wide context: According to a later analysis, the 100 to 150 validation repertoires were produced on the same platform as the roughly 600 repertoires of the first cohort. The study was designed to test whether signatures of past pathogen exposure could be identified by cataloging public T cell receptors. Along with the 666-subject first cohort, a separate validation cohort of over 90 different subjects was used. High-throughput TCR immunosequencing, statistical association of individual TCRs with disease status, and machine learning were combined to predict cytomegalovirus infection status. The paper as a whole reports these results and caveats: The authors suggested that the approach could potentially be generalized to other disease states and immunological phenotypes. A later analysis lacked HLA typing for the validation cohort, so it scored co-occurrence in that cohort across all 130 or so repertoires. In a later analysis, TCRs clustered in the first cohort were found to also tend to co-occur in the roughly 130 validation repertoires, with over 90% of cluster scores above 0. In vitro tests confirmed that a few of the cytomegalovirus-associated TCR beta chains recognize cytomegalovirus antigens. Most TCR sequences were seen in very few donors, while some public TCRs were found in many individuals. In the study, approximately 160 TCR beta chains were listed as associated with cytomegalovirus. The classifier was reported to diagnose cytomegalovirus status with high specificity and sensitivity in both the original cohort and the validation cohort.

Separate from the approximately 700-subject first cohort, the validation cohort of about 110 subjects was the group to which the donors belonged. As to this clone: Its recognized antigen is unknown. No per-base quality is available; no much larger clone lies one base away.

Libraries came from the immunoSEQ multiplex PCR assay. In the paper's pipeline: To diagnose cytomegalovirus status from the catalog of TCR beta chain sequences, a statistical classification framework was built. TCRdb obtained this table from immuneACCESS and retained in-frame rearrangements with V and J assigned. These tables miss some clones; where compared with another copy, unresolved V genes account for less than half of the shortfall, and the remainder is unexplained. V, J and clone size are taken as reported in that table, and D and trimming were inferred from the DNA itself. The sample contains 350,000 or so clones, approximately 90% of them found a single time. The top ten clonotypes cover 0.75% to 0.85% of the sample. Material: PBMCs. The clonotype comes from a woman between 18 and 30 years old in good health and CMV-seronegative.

CDR3 region: CATDVAGGVYNEQFF. DNA sequence: TGTGCCACCGATGTAGCGGGAGGGGTCTACAATGAGCAGTTCTTC. The sequence is built from TRBV18 and TRBJ2-1, and 11 junction bases match TRBD2. The CDR3 numbers 15 residues from cysteine through phenylalanine. Solely the CDR3 DNA is kept, with 45 bases framed from the first base. V is trimmed back by 10 bases and J by 3 bases, and the junction contains 8 bases that no gene match accounts for. Per the germline V gene, KGHSH is the CDR1 and LQKENI is the CDR2.